Listed here is a single TCR beta chain. This table comes from immunoSEQ multiplex PCR, and its TCRdb copy is limited to in-frame clones, with some not included. This sample carries 40,000 to 50,000 clones, over 85% of them seen once, and the ten largest clones take around 0.5%. These data come from a study of T cell changes during pregnancy in multiple sclerosis. CDR3 size: 14 residues. Per germline, CDR1 SQVTM and CDR2 ANQGSEA. Trimming took 0 bases from V and 9 from J; bases not matched to a gene: 5. This receptor was obtained from a female donor with multiple sclerosis, enrolled in a pregnancy study. This sample comprised CD4+ T cells from peripheral blood mononuclear cells, obtained in the first trimester of pregnancy. The chain couples TRBV29-1 to TRBJ1-4, with TRBD1 matching over 9 bases. CDR3 sequence: CSVEELDRGQKLFF. CDR3 nucleotide sequence: TGCAGCGTTGAAGAGCTGGACAGGGGTCAAAAACTGTTTTTT.